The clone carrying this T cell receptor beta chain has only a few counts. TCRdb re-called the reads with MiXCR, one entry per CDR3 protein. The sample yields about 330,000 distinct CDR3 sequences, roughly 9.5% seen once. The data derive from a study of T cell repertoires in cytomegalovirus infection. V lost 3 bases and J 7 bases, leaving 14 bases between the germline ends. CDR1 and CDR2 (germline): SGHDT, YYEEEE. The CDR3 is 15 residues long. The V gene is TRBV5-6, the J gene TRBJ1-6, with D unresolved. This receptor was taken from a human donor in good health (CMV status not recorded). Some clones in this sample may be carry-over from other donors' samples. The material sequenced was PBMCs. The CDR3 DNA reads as TGTGCCAGCAGCTACGCCGCGCCTGAGAATTCACCCCTCCACTTT. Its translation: CASSYAAPENSPLHF.